The TCR beta chain described here comes from a study of regulatory T cells in long-lasting Graves disease. The study, taken as a whole, reports: Favoring TRBV28, TRBJ1-2 and TRBJ2-5 was a feature seen in persistent disease. Newly diagnosed Graves' patients exceeded persistent ones in TCR diversity. Persistent patients had a count of shared public clonotypes (2,741) that exceeded that of new patients (about 970). Accuracy might have suffered from few samples.

This clonotype was seen ten or more times. Its antigen is undetermined. The time point here: persistent/refractory GD, antithyroid drugs over 5 years with positive TRAb. Researchers made the TCR library from RNA that was extracted from PBMCs. V was pared by 4 bases and J by 8 bases, with 8 bases between. CDR1 SNHLY and CDR2 FYNNEI come from the germline V gene. This CDR3 is 12 amino acids long. Library construction for TCR beta used iRepertoire HTBI primers and Arm-PCR of CDR3 regions. TCRdb re-analysed the multiplex PCR reads in MiXCR, keeping a single row per CDR3 protein. The sample lists 650,000 to 700,000 distinct CDR3 sequences, around 30% seen once, with around 42% in the top ten.

The TCR was taken from a female donor with Graves disease. V gene TRBV2 combines with J gene TRBJ1-4; D remains ambiguous. The sample consisted of peripheral blood mononuclear cells (PBMCs), taken when the disease was refractory, from a patient treated with antithyroid drugs. The CDR3 DNA is TGTGCCAGCAGTGTGGTCAGGGAAAAACTGTTTTTT. Translated: CASSVVREKLFF.